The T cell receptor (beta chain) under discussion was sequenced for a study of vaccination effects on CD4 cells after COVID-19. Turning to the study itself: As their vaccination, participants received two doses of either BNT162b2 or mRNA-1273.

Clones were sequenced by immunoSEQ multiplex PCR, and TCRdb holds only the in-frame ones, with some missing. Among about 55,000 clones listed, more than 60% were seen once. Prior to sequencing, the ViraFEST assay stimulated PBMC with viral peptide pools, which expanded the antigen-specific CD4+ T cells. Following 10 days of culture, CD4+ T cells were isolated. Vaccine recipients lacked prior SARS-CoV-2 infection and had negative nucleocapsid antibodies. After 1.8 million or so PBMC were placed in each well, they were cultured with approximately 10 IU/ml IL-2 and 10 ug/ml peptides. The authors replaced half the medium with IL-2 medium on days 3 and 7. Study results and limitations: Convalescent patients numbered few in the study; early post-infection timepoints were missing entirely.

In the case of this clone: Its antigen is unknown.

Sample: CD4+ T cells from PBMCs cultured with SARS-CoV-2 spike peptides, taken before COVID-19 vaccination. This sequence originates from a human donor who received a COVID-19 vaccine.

The CDR3 DNA reads as TGTGCCAGCAGCGTAGTGGCTAGCGGGGGCCGGGGTTCAGAGACCCAGTACTTC. This gives the protein CASSVVASGGRGSETQYF. V and J are TRBV9 and TRBJ2-5; 10 bases match TRBD2. Germline assignment: CDR1 SGDLS and CDR2 YYNGEE. V dropped 0 bases and J dropped 4; count of bases not matched to a gene: 12. The CDR3 runs 18 residues.